This T cell receptor (beta chain) derives from a study of control samples from healthy donors and cancer patients. Repertoires were generated with immunoSEQ multiplex PCR, while TCRdb's copy carries only in-frame clones and drops some. The sample has 180,000 or so clones, just under 95% seen once. The CDR3 covers 12 residues. Germline CDR1 reads SNHLY; CDR2 reads FYNNEI. With 6 bases removed from V and 4 bases from J, the gap between germline ends came to 10 bases. Sequencing input: blood. V gene TRBV2 combines with J gene TRBJ2-7; no clear D. The receptor's source is a woman in her sixties or seventies in good health. The CDR3 spells CASRAIFYEQYF. DNA for the CDR3: TGTGCCAGCAGAGCGATTTTTTACGAGCAGTACTTC.